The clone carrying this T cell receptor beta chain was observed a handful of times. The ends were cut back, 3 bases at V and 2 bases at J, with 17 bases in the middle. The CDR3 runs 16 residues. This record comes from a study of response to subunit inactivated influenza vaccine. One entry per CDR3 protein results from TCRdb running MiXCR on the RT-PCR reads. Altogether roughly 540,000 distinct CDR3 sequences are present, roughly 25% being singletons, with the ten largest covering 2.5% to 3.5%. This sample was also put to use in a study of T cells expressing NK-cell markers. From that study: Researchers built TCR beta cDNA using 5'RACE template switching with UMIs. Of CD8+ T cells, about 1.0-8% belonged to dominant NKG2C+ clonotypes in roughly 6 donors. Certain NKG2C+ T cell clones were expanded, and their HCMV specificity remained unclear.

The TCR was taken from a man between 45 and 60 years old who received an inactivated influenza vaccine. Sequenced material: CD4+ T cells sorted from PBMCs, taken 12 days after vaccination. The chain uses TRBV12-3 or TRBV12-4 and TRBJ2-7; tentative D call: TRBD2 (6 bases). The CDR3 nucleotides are TGTGCCAGCAGTTTGGCCTCGGGACTGGACGCCTACGAGCAGTACTTC. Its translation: CASSLASGLDAYEQYF.